The rows below give T cell receptor beta chains drawn from one sample of a study of shared clonotypes between healthy human individuals. Data came from immunoSEQ multiplex PCR; TCRdb stores just in-frame clones and leaves some out. The table records approximately 2.3 million clones, 93% of them present only once. The specimen was naive CD4+ T cells from PBMCs. These receptors came from a young man in good health. Some clones in this sample may be carry-over from other donors' samples. Both conserved end residues are part of each CDR3. The D gene is left open where the match is weak. Where a row states a size, it is once, few, many or the class of an expanded clone; other rows omit it.

clone_size: NA
j_call: TRBJ2-1
d_call: TRBD2
v_call: TRBV28
cdr3_nt: TGTGCCAGCAGTTTGATAGCGGGAGCGTACAATGAGCAGTTCTTC
cdr3_aa: CASSLIAGAYNEQFF

clone_size: NA
j_call: TRBJ2-7
d_call: NA
v_call: TRBV7-9
cdr3_nt: TGTGCCAGCAGCTTGGGGCAGGGGGGACTCCGCGGCGAGCAGTACTTC
cdr3_aa: CASSLGQGGLRGEQYF

clone_size: NA
j_call: TRBJ1-5
d_call: TRBD1
v_call: TRBV28
cdr3_nt: TGTGCCAGCAGTTTTGCGGGACAGGGGACTCATCAGCCCCAGCATTTT
cdr3_aa: CASSFAGQGTHQPQHF

clone_size: NA
j_call: TRBJ2-7
d_call: NA
v_call: TRBV4-1
cdr3_nt: TGCGCCAGCAGACTCACTTTAGCGGACTCCTACGAGCAGTACTTC
cdr3_aa: CASRLTLADSYEQYF

clone_size: NA
j_call: TRBJ2-3
d_call: TRBD2
v_call: TRBV30
cdr3_nt: TGTGCCTGGAGACTAGCGGGCCTGCGGGATACGCAGTATTTT
cdr3_aa: CAWRLAGLRDTQYF

clone_size: NA
j_call: TRBJ2-7
d_call: NA
v_call: TRBV6-1
cdr3_nt: TGTGCCAGCAGTGAATGGGGACTCTCATCCTACGAGCAGTACTTC
cdr3_aa: CASSEWGLSSYEQYF

clone_size: NA
j_call: TRBJ2-7
d_call: NA
v_call: TRBV9
cdr3_nt: TGTGCCAGCAGCGTCCGGGATTTTAACTACGAGCAGTACTTC
cdr3_aa: CASSVRDFNYEQYF

clone_size: NA
j_call: TRBJ2-3
d_call: NA
v_call: TRBV13
cdr3_nt: TGTGCCAGCAGCTTAGTGCGTGGGAGCGCAGATACGCAGTATTTT
cdr3_aa: CASSLVRGSADTQYF

clone_size: NA
j_call: TRBJ2-7
d_call: NA
v_call: TRBV5-4
cdr3_nt: TGTGCCAGCAGCTTCGGGGGAGCAGCAGGCGAGCAGTACTTC
cdr3_aa: CASSFGGAAGEQYF

clone_size: NA
j_call: TRBJ1-2
d_call: TRBD1
v_call: TRBV7-2
cdr3_nt: TGTGCCAGCAGCTTCCGACAGGGGAACTATGGCTACACCTTC
cdr3_aa: CASSFRQGNYGYTF

clone_size: NA
j_call: TRBJ1-6
d_call: NA
v_call: TRBV13
cdr3_nt: TGTGCCAGCAGCTTAGGTGGAGGATATAATTCACCCCTCCACTTT
cdr3_aa: CASSLGGGYNSPLHF

clone_size: NA
j_call: TRBJ2-7
d_call: TRBD1
v_call: TRBV11-2
cdr3_nt: TGTGCCAGCAGCTTAGATCCAGGGACAGGGGGTTCCTACGAGCAGTACTTC
cdr3_aa: CASSLDPGTGGSYEQYF

clone_size: once
j_call: TRBJ2-5
d_call: TRBD1
v_call: TRBV18
cdr3_nt: TGTGCCAGCTCACGCGGACAGGGCTATGTGGAGACCCAGTACTTC
cdr3_aa: CASSRGQGYVETQYF

clone_size: NA
j_call: TRBJ1-1
d_call: NA
v_call: TRBV11-2
cdr3_nt: TGTGCCAGCAGCTCGACAGCCATGAACACTGAAGCTTTCTTT
cdr3_aa: CASSSTAMNTEAFF

clone_size: NA
j_call: TRBJ2-5
d_call: NA
v_call: TRBV28
cdr3_nt: TGTGCCAGCAGTTTTAGTGAGACCCAGTACTTC
cdr3_aa: CASSFSETQYF

clone_size: NA
j_call: TRBJ2-5
d_call: TRBD2
v_call: TRBV5-1
cdr3_nt: TGCGCCAGCAATAGCGGGAGGGTAGAGACCCAGTACTTC
cdr3_aa: CASNSGRVETQYF

clone_size: NA
j_call: TRBJ1-2
d_call: TRBD1
v_call: TRBV30
cdr3_nt: TGTGCCTGGAGTGTAGGGACAGGGTTCTCGGATAGCTATGGCTACACCTTC
cdr3_aa: CAWSVGTGFSDSYGYTF